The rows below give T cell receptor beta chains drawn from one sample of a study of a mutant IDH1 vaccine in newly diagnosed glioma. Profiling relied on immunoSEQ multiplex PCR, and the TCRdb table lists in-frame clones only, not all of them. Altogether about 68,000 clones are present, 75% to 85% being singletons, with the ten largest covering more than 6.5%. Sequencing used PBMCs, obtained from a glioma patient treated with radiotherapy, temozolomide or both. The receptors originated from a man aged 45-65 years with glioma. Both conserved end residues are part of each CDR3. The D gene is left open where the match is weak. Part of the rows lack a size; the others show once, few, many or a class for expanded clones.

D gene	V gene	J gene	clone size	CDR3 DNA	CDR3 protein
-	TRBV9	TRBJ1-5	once	TGTGCCAGCAGCGTTTACGGCCCAGGGAGCAATCAGCCCCAGCATTTT	CASSVYGPGSNQPQHF
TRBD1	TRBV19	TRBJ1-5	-	TGTGCCAGTACTAGGACAGGGTATCAGCCCCAGCATTTT	CASTRTGYQPQHF
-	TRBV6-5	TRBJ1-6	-	TGTGCCAGCAGTTACTCGAGGAACCTTTATAATTCACCCCTCCACTTT	CASSYSRNLYNSPLHF
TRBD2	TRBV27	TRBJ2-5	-	TGTGCCAGCAGTTCGACTAGCGGGTATGTGCAGACCCAGTACTTC	CASSSTSGYVQTQYF
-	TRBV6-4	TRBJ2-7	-	TGTGCCAGCAGTGACGGAGGGACGGACTACGAGCAGTACTTC	CASSDGGTDYEQYF
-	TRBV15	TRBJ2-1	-	TGTGCCACCAGCCTCCGAGGAGAATCCTACAATGAGCAGTTCTTC	CATSLRGESYNEQFF
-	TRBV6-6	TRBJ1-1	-	TGTGCCAGCAGTTGGGGCTATACTGAAGCTTTCTTT	CASSWGYTEAFF
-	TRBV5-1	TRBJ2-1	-	TGCGCCAGCAGCTCCCGGGACCCCCCGGGCAATGAGCAGTTCTTC	CASSSRDPPGNEQFF
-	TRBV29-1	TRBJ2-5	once	TGCAGCGTTGTAAACCCTCTCGTAGAGACCCAGTACTTC	CSVVNPLVETQYF
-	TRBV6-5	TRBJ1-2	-	TGTGCCAGCAGTTTTCAGCCAACTAACTATGGCTACACCTTC	CASSFQPTNYGYTF
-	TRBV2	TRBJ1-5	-	TGTGCCAGCAGTTGGGACCGAAATCAGCCCCAGCATTTT	CASSWDRNQPQHF
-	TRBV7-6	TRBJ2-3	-	TGTGCCAGCAGCTCCACCTCGGCGGGGGCTAGCACAGATACGCAGTATTTT	CASSSTSAGASTDTQYF
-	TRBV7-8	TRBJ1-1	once	TGTGCCAGCAGCTTTCAAGGGAGGCGCACTGAAGCTTTCTTT	CASSFQGRRTEAFF
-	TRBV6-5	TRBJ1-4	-	TGTGCCAGCAGTTACTCGGGTTTGCAGGGCAGAGAAAAACTGTTTTTT	CASSYSGLQGREKLFF
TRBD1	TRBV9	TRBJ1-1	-	TGTGCCAGCAGCGTGGGACAGGGAGGGAACACTGAAGCTTTCTTT	CASSVGQGGNTEAFF
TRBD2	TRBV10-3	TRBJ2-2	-	TGTGCCATCAGTGAGCGGGGGGGCCTCACCGGGGAGCTGTTTTTT	CAISERGGLTGELFF
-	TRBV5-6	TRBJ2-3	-	TGTGCCAGCAGCTGGGACCGGGATACGCAGTATTTT	CASSWDRDTQYF
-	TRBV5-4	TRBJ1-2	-	TGTGCCAGCAGCCAGAGGACGGATGGCTACACCTTC	CASSQRTDGYTF
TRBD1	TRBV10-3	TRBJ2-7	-	TGTGCCATCAGTGAAAGCCGGGACAGGGGATCCTACGAGCAGTACTTC	CAISESRDRGSYEQYF
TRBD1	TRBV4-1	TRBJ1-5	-	TGCGCCAGCAGCCAGGACAGGGGTGGGATTCAGCCCCAGCATTTT	CASSQDRGGIQPQHF
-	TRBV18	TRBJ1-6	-	TGTGCCAGCTCACAACTCGGTCCTTCGGGAGATTCACCCCTCCACTTT	CASSQLGPSGDSPLHF
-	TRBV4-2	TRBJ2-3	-	TGTGCCAGCAGCCCCCCATCCGACAGAGACACAGATACGCAGTATTTT	CASSPPSDRDTDTQYF
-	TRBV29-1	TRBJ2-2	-	TGCAGCGTTGGTTCGGGGGCAGGGACCGGGGAGCTGTTTTTT	CSVGSGAGTGELFF
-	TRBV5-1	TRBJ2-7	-	TGCGCCAGCAGCCCCGTGGGGGGAAGGATAGACGAGCAGTACTTC	CASSPVGGRIDEQYF
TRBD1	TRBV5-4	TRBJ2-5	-	TGTGCCAGCAGCTTGGGTCAGGGGGTCCAAGAGACCCAGTACTTC	CASSLGQGVQETQYF
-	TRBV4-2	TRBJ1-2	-	TGTGCCAGCAGCCAGGGGGACACACCCTCGGGCTACACCTTC	CASSQGDTPSGYTF
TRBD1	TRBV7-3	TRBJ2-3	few	TGTGCCAGCAGCTTAATTGGACAGGGAGGTGTAACAGATACGCAGTATTTT	CASSLIGQGGVTDTQYF
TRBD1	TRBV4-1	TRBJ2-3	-	TGCGCCAGCAGCTTCCAGGGGACAGAAAAAGATACGCAGTATTTT	CASSFQGTEKDTQYF
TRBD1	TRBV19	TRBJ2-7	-	TGTGCCAGTAGTATTCGGACAGGGGGGAGCCCAGGGGAGCAGTACTTC	CASSIRTGGSPGEQYF
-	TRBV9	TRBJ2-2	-	TGTGCCAGCAGCGTAACTTCCGGCACCGGGGAGCTGTTTTTT	CASSVTSGTGELFF
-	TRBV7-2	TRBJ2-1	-	TGTGCCAGCAGCTTAGGAGGCACGGGCTCCTACAATGAGCAGTTCTTC	CASSLGGTGSYNEQFF
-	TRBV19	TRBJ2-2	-	TGTGCCAGTAGTATAAGGACGTCGAACACCGGGGAGCTGTTTTTT	CASSIRTSNTGELFF
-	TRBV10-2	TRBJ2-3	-	TGCGCCAGCAGTGAGTCTAAGATTACGCAGTATTTT	CASSESKITQYF
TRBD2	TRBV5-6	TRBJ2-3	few	TGTGCCAGCAGCTGGGGGACTAGCGGGGGGGCAGTAGATACGCAGTATTTT	CASSWGTSGGAVDTQYF
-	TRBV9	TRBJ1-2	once	TGTGCCAGCAGCGTAGGGCAGATGAAAACTAACTATGGCTACACCTTC	CASSVGQMKTNYGYTF
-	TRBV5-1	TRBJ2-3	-	TGCGCCAGCAGCTTGGCAAGGGGGGCTCGCACAGATACGCAGTATTTT	CASSLARGARTDTQYF
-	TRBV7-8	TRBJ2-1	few	TGTGCCAGCAGCTTAGCGGTGAGCTCCTACAATGAGCAGTTCTTC	CASSLAVSSYNEQFF
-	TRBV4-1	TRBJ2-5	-	TGCGCCAGCAGCCAAGATGAGGCAGTGCAAGAGACCCAGTACTTC	CASSQDEAVQETQYF
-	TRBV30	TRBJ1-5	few	TGTGCCTGGAGTCCCAGGGTAGGTCAGCCCCAGCATTTT	CAWSPRVGQPQHF
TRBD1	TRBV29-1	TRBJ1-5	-	TGCAGCGTTGAGGGACAGGCTGGTCAGCCCCAGCATTTT	CSVEGQAGQPQHF
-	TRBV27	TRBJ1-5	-	TGTGCCAGCAGTTTAGGGCTGGGGGTTGGTCAGCCCCAGCATTTT	CASSLGLGVGQPQHF
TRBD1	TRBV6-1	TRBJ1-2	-	TGTGCCAGCAGTGTTACTCAGGGGGATGGCTACACCTTC	CASSVTQGDGYTF
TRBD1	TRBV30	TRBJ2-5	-	TGTGCCTGGTCCGGGACAGGCTTCCAAGAGACCCAGTACTTC	CAWSGTGFQETQYF
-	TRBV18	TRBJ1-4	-	TGTGCCAGCTCCTCGGGGGCAACTAATGAAAAACTGTTTTTT	CASSSGATNEKLFF
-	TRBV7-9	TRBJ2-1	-	TGTGCCAGCAGCCCGACCGAGAGGAGCTCCTACAATGAGCAGTTCTTC	CASSPTERSSYNEQFF
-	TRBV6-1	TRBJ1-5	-	TGTGCCAGCAGTGAACGGCAAGGGGGAGGTCAGCCCCAGCATTTT	CASSERQGGGQPQHF
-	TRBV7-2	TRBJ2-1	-	TGTGCCAGCAGCAACGATTATAACAATGAGCAGTTCTTC	CASSNDYNNEQFF
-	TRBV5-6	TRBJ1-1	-	TGTGCCAGCAGCCCTCAGGGAAACATGAACACTGAAGCTTTCTTT	CASSPQGNMNTEAFF
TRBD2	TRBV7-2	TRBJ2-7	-	TGTGCCAGCAGCTTAGTAGCGGGGGGCATCGAGCAGTACTTC	CASSLVAGGIEQYF
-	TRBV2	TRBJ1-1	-	TGTGCCAGCAGGGACGGGAACACTGAAGCTTTCTTT	CASRDGNTEAFF